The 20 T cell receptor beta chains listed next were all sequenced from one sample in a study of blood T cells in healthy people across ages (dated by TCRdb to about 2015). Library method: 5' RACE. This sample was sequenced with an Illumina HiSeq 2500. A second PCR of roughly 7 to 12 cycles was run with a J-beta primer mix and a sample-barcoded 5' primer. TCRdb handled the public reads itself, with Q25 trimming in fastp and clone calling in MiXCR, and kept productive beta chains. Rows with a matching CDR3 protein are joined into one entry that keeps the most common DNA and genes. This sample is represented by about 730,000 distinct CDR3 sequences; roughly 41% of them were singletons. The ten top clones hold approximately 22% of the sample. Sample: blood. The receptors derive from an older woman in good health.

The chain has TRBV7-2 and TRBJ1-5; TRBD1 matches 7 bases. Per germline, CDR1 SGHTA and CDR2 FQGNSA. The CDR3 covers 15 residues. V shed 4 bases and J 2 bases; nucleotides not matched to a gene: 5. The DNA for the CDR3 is TGTGCCAGCAGCTGGACAGGAAAAGGCAATCAGCCCCAGCATTTT. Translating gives CASSWTGKGNQPQHF.

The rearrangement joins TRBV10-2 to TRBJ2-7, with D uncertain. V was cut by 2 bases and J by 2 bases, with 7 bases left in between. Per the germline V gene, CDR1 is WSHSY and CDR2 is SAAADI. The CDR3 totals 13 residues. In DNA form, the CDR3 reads TGCGCCAGCAGTGAGCAGAGGACCTACGAGCAGTACTTC. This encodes CASSEQRTYEQYF.

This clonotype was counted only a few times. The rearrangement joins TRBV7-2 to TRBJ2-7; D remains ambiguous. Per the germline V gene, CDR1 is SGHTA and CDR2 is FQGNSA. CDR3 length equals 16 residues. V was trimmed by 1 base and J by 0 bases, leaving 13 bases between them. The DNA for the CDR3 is TGTGCCAGCAGCTTAGTTGGTCTGAGGAGCTCCTACGAGCAGTACTTC. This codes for CASSLVGLRSSYEQYF.

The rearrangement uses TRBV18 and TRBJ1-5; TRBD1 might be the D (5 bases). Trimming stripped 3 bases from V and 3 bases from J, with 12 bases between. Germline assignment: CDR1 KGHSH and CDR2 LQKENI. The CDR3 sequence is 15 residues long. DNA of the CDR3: TGTGCCAGCTCACCGAAACAGGTCACCAATCAGCCCCAGCATTTT. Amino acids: CASSPKQVTNQPQHF.

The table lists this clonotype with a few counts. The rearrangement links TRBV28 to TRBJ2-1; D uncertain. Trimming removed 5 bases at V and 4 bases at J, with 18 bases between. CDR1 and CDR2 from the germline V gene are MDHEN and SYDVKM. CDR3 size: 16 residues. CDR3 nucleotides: TGTGCCAGCAGTCCCTATGACACCCAGAGGTACAATGAGCAGTTCTTC. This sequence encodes CASSPYDTQRYNEQFF.

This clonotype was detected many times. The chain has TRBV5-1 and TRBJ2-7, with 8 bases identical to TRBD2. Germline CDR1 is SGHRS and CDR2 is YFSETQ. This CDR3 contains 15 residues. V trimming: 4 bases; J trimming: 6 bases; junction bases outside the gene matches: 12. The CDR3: CASSPDSGAPREQYF. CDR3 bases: TGCGCCAGCAGCCCGGATAGCGGGGCCCCCCGCGAGCAGTACTTC. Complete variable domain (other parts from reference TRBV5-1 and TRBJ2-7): KAGVTQTPRYLIKTRGQQVTLSCSPISGHRSVSWYQQTPGQGLQFLFEYFSETQRNKGNFPGRFSGRQFSNSRSEMNVSTLELGDSALYLCASSPDSGAPREQYFGPGTRLTVT.

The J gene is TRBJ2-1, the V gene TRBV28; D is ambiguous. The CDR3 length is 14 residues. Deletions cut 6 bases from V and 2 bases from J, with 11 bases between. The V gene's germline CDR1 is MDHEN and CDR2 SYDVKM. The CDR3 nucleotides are TGTGCCAGCAGCCCCCCGGCGGCCTACAATGAGCAGTTCTTC. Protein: CASSPPAAYNEQFF.

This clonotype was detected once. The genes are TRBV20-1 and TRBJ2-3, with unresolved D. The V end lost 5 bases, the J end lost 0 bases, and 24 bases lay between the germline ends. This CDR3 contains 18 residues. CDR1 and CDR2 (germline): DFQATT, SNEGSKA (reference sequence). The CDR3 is CSAAPRHKPQPSTDTQYF. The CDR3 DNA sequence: TGCAGTGCTGCACCACGACATAAACCCCAACCCAGCACAGATACGCAGTATTTT.

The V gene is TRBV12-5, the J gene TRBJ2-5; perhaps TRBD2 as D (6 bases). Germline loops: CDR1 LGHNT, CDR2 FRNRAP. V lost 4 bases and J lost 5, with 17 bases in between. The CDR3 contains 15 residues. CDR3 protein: CASGWSGAGSETQYF. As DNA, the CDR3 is TGTGCTAGTGGTTGGTCAGGTGCGGGGAGCGAGACCCAGTACTTC.

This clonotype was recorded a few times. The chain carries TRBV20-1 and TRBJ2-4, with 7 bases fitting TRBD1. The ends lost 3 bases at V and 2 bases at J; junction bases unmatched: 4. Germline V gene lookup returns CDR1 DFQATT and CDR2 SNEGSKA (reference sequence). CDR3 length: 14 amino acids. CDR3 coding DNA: TGCAGTGCTAGCCACAGGGGCTCCAAAAACATTCAGTACTTC. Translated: CSASHRGSKNIQYF.

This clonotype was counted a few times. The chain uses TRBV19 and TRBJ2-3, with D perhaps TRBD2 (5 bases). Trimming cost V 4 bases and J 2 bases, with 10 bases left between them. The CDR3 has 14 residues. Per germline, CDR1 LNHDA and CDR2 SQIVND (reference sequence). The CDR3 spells CASSRSGNTDTQYF. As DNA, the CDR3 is TGTGCCAGTAGTAGGAGCGGAAACACAGATACGCAGTATTTT.

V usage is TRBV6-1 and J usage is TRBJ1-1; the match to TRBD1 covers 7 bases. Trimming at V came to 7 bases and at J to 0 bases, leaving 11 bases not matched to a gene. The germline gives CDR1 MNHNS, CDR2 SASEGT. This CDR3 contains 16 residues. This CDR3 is CASTRQGTGMNTEAFF. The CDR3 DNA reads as TGTGCCAGCACCAGACAGGGAACGGGGATGAACACTGAAGCTTTCTTT.

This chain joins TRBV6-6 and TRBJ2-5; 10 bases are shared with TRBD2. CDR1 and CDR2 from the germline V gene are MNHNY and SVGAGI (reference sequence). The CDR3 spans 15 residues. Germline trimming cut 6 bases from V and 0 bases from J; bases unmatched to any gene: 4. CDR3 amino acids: CASRGTSVYQETQYF. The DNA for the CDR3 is TGTGCCAGCAGAGGGACTAGCGTTTACCAAGAGACCCAGTACTTC.

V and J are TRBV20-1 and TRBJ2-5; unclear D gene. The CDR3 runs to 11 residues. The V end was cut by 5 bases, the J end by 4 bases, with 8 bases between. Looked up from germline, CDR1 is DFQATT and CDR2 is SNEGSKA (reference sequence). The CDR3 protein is CSADPGETQYF. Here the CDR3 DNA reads TGCAGTGCTGATCCGGGAGAGACCCAGTACTTC.

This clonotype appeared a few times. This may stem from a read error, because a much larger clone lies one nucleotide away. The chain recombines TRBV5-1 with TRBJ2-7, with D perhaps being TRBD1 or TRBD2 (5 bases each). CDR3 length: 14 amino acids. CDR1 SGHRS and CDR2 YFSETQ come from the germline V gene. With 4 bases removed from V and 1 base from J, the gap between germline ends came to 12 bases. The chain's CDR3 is CASSVVGESYEQYF. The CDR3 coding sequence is TGCGCCAGCAGCGTGGTGGGGGAATCCTACGAGCAGTACTTC.

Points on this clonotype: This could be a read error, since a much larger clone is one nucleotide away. The CDR3: CASSLGGGASSYNEQFF. CDR3 DNA sequence: TGTGCCAGCAGCTTAGGGGGCGGGGCCAGCTCCTACAATGAGCAGTTCTTC. The chain joins TRBV7-2 to TRBJ2-1; a weak D match, TRBD2 (6 bases). The CDR3 length is 17 residues. Germline CDR1 and CDR2: SGHTA and FQGNSA. V was cut by 1 base and J by 0 bases, with 13 bases left in between.

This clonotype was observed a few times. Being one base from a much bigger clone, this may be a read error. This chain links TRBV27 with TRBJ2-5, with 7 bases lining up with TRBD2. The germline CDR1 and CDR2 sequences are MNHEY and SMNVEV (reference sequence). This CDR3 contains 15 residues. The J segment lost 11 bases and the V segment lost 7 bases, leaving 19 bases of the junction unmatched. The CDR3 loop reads CASTSASSGGNEQYF. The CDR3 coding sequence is TGTGCCAGCACCTCAGCGTCTAGCGGCGGCAATGAGCAGTACTTC.

The CDR3 region is CSVAQGLSYEQYF. The CDR3 DNA sequence: TGCAGCGTCGCTCAGGGTTTGAGTTACGAGCAGTACTTC. This chain connects TRBV29-1 to TRBJ2-7; D is perhaps TRBD1 (5 bases). Germline CDR1 reads SQVTM; CDR2 reads ANQGSEA. This CDR3 spans 13 amino acids. Trimming took off 6 bases at V and 4 bases at J, with 16 bases between the two ends.

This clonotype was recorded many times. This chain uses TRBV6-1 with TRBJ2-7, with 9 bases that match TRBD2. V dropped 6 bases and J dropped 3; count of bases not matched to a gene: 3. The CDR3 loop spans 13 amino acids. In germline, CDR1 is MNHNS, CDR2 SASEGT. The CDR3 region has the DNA TGTGCCAGCAGGACTAGCGGCGACTACGAGCAGTACTTC. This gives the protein CASRTSGDYEQYF.

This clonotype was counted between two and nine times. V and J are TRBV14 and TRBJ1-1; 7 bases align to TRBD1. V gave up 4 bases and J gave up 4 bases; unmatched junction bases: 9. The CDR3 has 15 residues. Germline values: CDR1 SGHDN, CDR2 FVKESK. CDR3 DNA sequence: TGTGCCAGCAGCCCATCCGGGACAGTAGGCACTGAAGCTTTCTTT. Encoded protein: CASSPSGTVGTEAFF. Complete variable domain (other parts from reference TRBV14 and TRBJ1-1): EAGVTQFPSHSVIEKGQTVTLRCDPISGHDNLYWYRRVMGKEIKFLLHFVKESKQDESGMPNNRFLAERTGGTYSTLKVQPAELEDSGVYFCASSPSGTVGTEAFFGQGTRLTVV.